The 11 T cell receptor beta chains in this list originate from one sample, sequenced in a study of blood T cells in healthy people across ages. The second PCR ran about 6 to 11 cycles with a sample-barcoded 5' primer and J-beta primers. One entry per CDR3 protein results from TCRdb running MiXCR on the 5' RACE reads. This table holds about 1.4 million distinct CDR3 sequences, 55% to 75% found once. The sample comprised blood. These receptors all come from a man between 18 and 29 years old in good health.

The chain has TRBV10-3 and TRBJ1-2; maybe TRBD1 (6 bases). The germline V and J ends were trimmed by 6 bases and 4 bases, with 15 bases remaining between them. From germline, CDR1 is ENHRY and CDR2 SYGVKD. The CDR3 spans 14 residues. The CDR3 region is CAIRGDGGGYGYTF. As DNA, the CDR3 is TGTGCCATCAGAGGCGACGGAGGGGGCTATGGCTACACCTTC.

This sequence joins TRBV2 and TRBJ2-1; maybe TRBD1 (6 bases). The CDR3 totals 12 residues. The germline CDR1 and CDR2 sequences are SNHLY and FYNNEI. Deletions cut 7 bases from V and 8 bases from J, with 12 bases between. CDR3 DNA sequence: TGTGCCAGCACCCACAGGGTTCATGAGCAGTTCTTC. Translating gives CASTHRVHEQFF.

This clonotype has only a few counts. V is TRBV12-3 or TRBV12-4 and J is TRBJ2-5, with no clear D. CDR3 length equals 16 residues. V was pared by 4 bases and J by 1 base, with 16 bases between. The DNA of the CDR3 is TGTGCCAGCAGTTCAAGAGGAGAGATCCTCCAAGAGACCCAGTACTTC. This sequence encodes CASSSRGEILQETQYF.

V gene TRBV20-1 combines with J gene TRBJ2-7; a possible D gene is TRBD2 (6 bases). This CDR3 is 12 amino acids long. CDR1 and CDR2 from the germline V gene are DFQATT and SNEGSKA (reference sequence). The V gene lost 2 bases and the J gene lost 7 bases, with 12 bases spanning the gap. The CDR3 sequence is CSARRDSGEQYF. The CDR3 DNA sequence: TGCAGTGCTAGACGGGACTCGGGGGAGCAGTACTTC.

The gene calls are TRBV6-5 and TRBJ1-4; no clear D gene. Germline loops: CDR1 MNHEY, CDR2 SVGAGI. This CDR3 has 13 amino acids. Deletions cut 3 bases from V and 8 bases from J, with 10 bases between. The CDR3, as DNA: TGTGCCAGCAGTTATACCGGCGGGGAAAAACTGTTTTTT. It encodes CASSYTGGEKLFF.

This clonotype occurred once. The V call is TRBV10-3, the J call TRBJ1-1; D not certain. The germline V gene has CDR1 ENHRY and CDR2 SYGVKD. V was trimmed by 6 bases and J by 1 base, leaving 6 bases between them. The CDR3 is 12 amino acids. The CDR3 coding sequence is TGTGCCATCAGCGACACGAACACTGAAGCTTTCTTT. It translates to CAISDTNTEAFF.

The rearrangement joins TRBV27 to TRBJ1-2, with D maybe TRBD1 (5 bases). CDR3 length equals 20 residues. V lost 6 bases to trimming and J lost 3 bases, with 32 bases between them. The germline V gene has CDR1 MNHEY and CDR2 SMNVEV (reference sequence). The CDR3 is CASRGWGSGVIVQGYYGYTF. The DNA of the CDR3 is TGTGCCAGCAGAGGTTGGGGTTCCGGAGTTATCGTCCAGGGTTACTATGGCTACACCTTC.

This sequence joins TRBV2 and TRBJ2-2; 10 nucleotides align to TRBD1. The trim removed 6 bases at V and 5 bases at J, leaving 9 bases unmatched. Germline V lookup: CDR1 SNHLY, CDR2 FYNNEI. The CDR3 contains 16 residues. CDR3 DNA sequence: TGTGCCAGCAGACCTTGGACAGGGGGAAGTACCGGGGAGCTGTTTTTT. It is translated as CASRPWTGGSTGELFF.

The chain has TRBV4-1 and TRBJ1-6; TRBD1 might be the D (5 bases). The CDR3 contains 16 residues. Germline CDR1 is MGHRA and CDR2 is YSYEKL. V dropped 2 bases and J dropped 0 bases, with 8 bases sitting between them. CDR3 in amino acids: CASSQQGDSYNSPLHF. The CDR3 DNA follows: TGCGCCAGCAGCCAACAGGGTGACTCCTATAATTCACCCCTCCACTTT.

V and J are TRBV7-2 and TRBJ2-7; 10 positions match TRBD2. Germline V gene sequence: CDR1 SGHTA, CDR2 FQGNSA. The CDR3 sequence is 15 residues long. Losses at the gene ends were 4 bases for V and 4 bases for J; bases not matched to a gene: 7. The CDR3 DNA sequence: TGTGCCAGCAGCTCAGGACTAGCGGACGGGTACGAGCAGTACTTC. This codes for CASSSGLADGYEQYF.

The chain is built from TRBV18 and TRBJ1-1; 7 nucleotides match TRBD1. From germline, CDR1 is KGHSH and CDR2 LQKENI. J gave up 0 bases and V 0 bases, and 4 bases lay outside the gene matches. The CDR3 has 16 amino acids. CDR3 in DNA: TGTGCCAGCTCACCACCGGGACAGCGCATGAACACTGAAGCTTTCTTT. Translated, it gives CASSPPGQRMNTEAFF.